These 2 T cell receptor beta chains originate from one sample sequenced in a study of human T cells and chemical hapten exposure. TCRdb itself ran the RACE reads through MiXCR, one entry per CDR3 protein. This table holds tens of thousands of distinct CDR3 sequences, 4.5% to 5.5% found once. Time point reported: healthy volunteer bleed at 6 weeks. It was from unfractionated whole blood that total RNA was extracted. The sequenced material came from whole blood. The source is a human donor in good health. Some clones in this sample may be carry-over from other donors' samples.

This clonotype was picked up many times. The chain has TRBV19 and TRBJ1-2; D may be TRBD1 (5 bases). Trimming left V 9 bases short and J 2 bases short, with 19 bases between. The CDR3 runs 15 residues. In germline, CDR1 is LNHDA, CDR2 SQIVND (reference sequence). The CDR3 sequence is CASRSSGQGNYGYTF. The CDR3 nucleotides read TGTGCCAGCCGCAGCTCGGGGCAGGGAAACTATGGCTACACCTTC.

This clonotype turned up a few times. The CDR3 DNA follows: TGTGCCAGCAGCTTAGAAGCGGCAGGGGATGAGCAGTTCTTC. Protein: CASSLEAAGDEQFF. The chain joins TRBV5-5 to TRBJ2-1, with D possibly matching TRBD1 (6 bases). CDR3 length: 14 residues. The germline gives CDR1 SGHKS, CDR2 YYEKEE (reference sequence). Trimming took 2 bases from V and 8 from J, leaving 14 bases between them.